These 26 T cell receptor beta chains came from one sample sequenced in a study of control samples from healthy donors and cancer patients. Generated by immunoSEQ multiplex PCR, the TCRdb table keeps only in-frame clones and is missing some. The sample includes fewer than 100,000 clones, around nine tenths of them seen just once. The sequenced sample consisted of blood. These receptors were collected from a woman between 45 and 65 years old in good health.

The V gene is TRBV6-5, the J gene TRBJ1-1; D gene unclear. V was shortened by 7 bases and J by 1 base, with 7 bases between the two germline ends. This CDR3 region has 12 residues. The germline gives CDR1 MNHEY, CDR2 SVGAGI. DNA of the CDR3: TGTGCCAGCACTTCAACGAACACTGAAGCTTTCTTT. This sequence encodes CASTSTNTEAFF.

The rearrangement uses TRBV11-2 and TRBJ2-3; D might be TRBD1 (6 bases). Trimming stripped 2 bases from V and 4 bases from J, with 13 bases between. CDR1 is SGHAT, CDR2 FQNNGV, per germline. The CDR3 runs to 15 residues. The CDR3 DNA reads TGTGCCAGCAGCTTATCCAGGGGAGCGGCAGATACGCAGTATTTT. It codes for CASSLSRGAADTQYF.

This clone was counted once. The rearrangement links TRBV12-3 or TRBV12-4 to TRBJ1-1; D uncertain. Trimming shortened V by 10 bases and J by 5 bases, and 11 bases separated the two germline ends. This CDR3 has 11 amino acids. This CDR3 reads CAIRVGTEAFF. As DNA, the CDR3 is TGTGCCATTAGGGTAGGAACTGAAGCTTTCTTT.

In nucleotides, the CDR3 is TGTGCCAGCAGCCGAGGGGGAGCGAGTGGTTACAATGAGCAGTTCTTC. It is translated as CASSRGGASGYNEQFF. The genes are TRBV14 and TRBJ2-1; a possible D gene is TRBD1 (6 bases). V was trimmed by 4 bases and J by 4 bases, leaving 17 bases between them. Germline CDR1 SGHDN, CDR2 FVKESK. This CDR3 has 16 amino acids.

CDR3 sequence reads: CASTQSLDEQFF. In DNA, the CDR3 is TGTGCCAGCACCCAAAGTTTGGATGAGCAGTTCTTC. V is TRBV11-2 and J is TRBJ2-1, with no clear D. From germline, CDR1 is SGHAT and CDR2 FQNNGV. The CDR3 runs to 12 residues. Trimming left V 7 bases short and J 8 bases short, with 12 bases between.

The chain joins TRBV7-9 to TRBJ1-1; a possible D gene is TRBD1 (5 bases). The CDR3 spans 14 residues. V lost 7 bases and J 7 bases, leaving 19 bases between the germline ends. Per germline, CDR1 SEHNR and CDR2 FQNEAQ (reference sequence). The DNA of the CDR3 is TGTGCCAGCAACATATACGGGACTAACGATGAAGCTTTCTTT. This encodes CASNIYGTNDEAFF.

The J gene is TRBJ2-7, the V gene TRBV5-1, with D possibly matching TRBD2 (5 bases). The CDR3 consists of 16 residues. In germline, CDR1 is SGHRS, CDR2 YFSETQ. Trimming shortened V by 0 bases and J by 5 bases, and 18 bases separated the two germline ends. CDR3 region: CASSLAGDNWVDEQYF. The CDR3 bases are TGCGCCAGCAGCTTGGCCGGGGATAATTGGGTGGACGAGCAGTACTTC.

The rearrangement joins TRBV7-9 to TRBJ2-3; 7 bases match TRBD1. J gave up 6 bases and V 5 bases, and 5 bases lay outside the gene matches. The CDR3 totals 13 residues. Germline CDR1 SEHNR, CDR2 FQNEAQ (reference sequence). CDR3 sequence reads: CASSPRQGDTQYF. The DNA of the CDR3 is TGTGCCAGCAGCCCTAGACAGGGCGATACGCAGTATTTT.

The chain employs TRBV7-6 and TRBJ2-2, with TRBD2 identical over 9 bases. The CDR3 is 16 residues long. Germline V lookup: CDR1 SGHVS, CDR2 FNYEAQ. V lost 6 bases, J lost 2 bases, and 7 bases stayed unmatched. CDR3 nucleotides: TGTGCCAGCAGACCCACTAGCGGGCGAAACACCGGGGAGCTGTTTTTT. This translates into CASRPTSGRNTGELFF.

The rearrangement uses TRBV3-1 (or the pseudogene TRBV3-2) and TRBJ1-1; no definite D call. Germline V gene lookup returns CDR1 LGHDT and CDR2 YNNKEL (reference sequence). There are 11 residues in the CDR3. Trimming stripped 1 base from V and 11 bases from J, with 8 bases between. The DNA for the CDR3 is TGTGCCAGCAGCCAAGGGGGTCGGGCTTTCTTT. Translated: CASSQGGRAFF.

The CDR3 sequence is CAIETGEETQYF. As DNA, the CDR3 is TGTGCCATCGAGACAGGGGAGGAGACCCAGTACTTC. The V call is TRBV6-5, the J call TRBJ2-5; 8 bases are a match to TRBD1. CDR3 length equals 12 residues. Germline loops: CDR1 MNHEY, CDR2 SVGAGI. Trimming took 10 bases from V and 5 from J; bases not matched to a gene: 6.

This chain connects TRBV9 to TRBJ1-6, with D uncertain. Trimming shortened V by 4 bases and J by 9 bases, and 11 bases separated the two germline ends. In germline, CDR1 is SGDLS, CDR2 YYNGEE. The CDR3 totals 13 residues. CDR3 in amino acids: CASSMTSSSPLHF. CDR3 sequence (DNA): TGTGCCAGCAGCATGACTTCTAGTTCACCCCTCCACTTT. The whole variable domain, filled in from reference TRBV9 and TRBJ1-6, reads DSGVTQTPKHLITATGQRVTLRCSPRSGDLSVYWYQQSLDQGLQFLIQYYNGEERAKGNILERFSAQQFPDLHSELNLSSLELGDSALYFCASSMTSSSPLHFGNGTRLTVT.

This clone has just one count. V usage is TRBV11-3 and J usage is TRBJ2-1; D remains ambiguous. Trimming removed 4 bases at V and 9 bases at J, with 10 bases between. The CDR3 is 12 amino acids. CDR1 and CDR2 from the germline V gene are SGHNT and YENEEA. The CDR3 DNA reads as TGTGCCAGCAGCTCCGTATGGGGTGAGCAGTTCTTC. This sequence encodes CASSSVWGEQFF.

With respect to this clone: Additional DNA sequences in this sample encode the identical CDR3. The chain uses TRBV14 and TRBJ2-6; a possible D gene is TRBD2 (7 bases). Trimming took 3 bases from V and 4 from J, leaving 16 bases between them. CDR1 and CDR2 from the germline V gene are SGHDN and FVKESK. The CDR3 extends over 17 amino acids. The CDR3 DNA sequence: TGTGCCAGCAGCCATCAGGGAGGGGGTCCAGGGGCCAACGTCCTGACTTTC. Its translation: CASSHQGGGPGANVLTF.

In regard to this clone: The same CDR3 can be traced to other DNA sequences in this sample. The chain combines TRBV20-1 with TRBJ1-1; D is undetermined. Germline V gene data show CDR1 as DFQATT and CDR2 as SNEGSKA (reference sequence). The CDR3 is made up of 11 amino acids. Trimming removed 5 bases from V and 2 bases from J, with 6 bases in between. The DNA of the CDR3 is TGCAGTGCTGACGGTAACACTGAAGCTTTCTTT. Its protein product is CSADGNTEAFF.

This chain uses TRBV10-3 with TRBJ2-2, with TRBD1 matching 9 bases. This CDR3 is built from 14 residues. Trimming cost V 0 bases and J 10 bases; bases outside gene matches: 3. The germline CDR1 and CDR2 sequences are ENHRY and SYGVKD. The DNA for the CDR3 is TGTGCCATCAGTGAGTCGGGACAGGGAGAGGAGCTGTTTTTT. It yields the protein CAISESGQGEELFF.

The table lists this clone with a count of one. The chain joins TRBV7-9 to TRBJ1-2; 7 nucleotides match TRBD1. V dropped 3 bases and J dropped 6; count of bases not matched to a gene: 10. There are 15 residues in the CDR3. CDR1 SEHNR and CDR2 FQNEAQ come from the germline V gene (reference sequence). This CDR3 reads CASSFPQQGSNGYTF. The CDR3 nucleotides are TGTGCCAGCAGCTTCCCCCAACAGGGGTCTAATGGCTACACCTTC.

The chain uses TRBV5-4 and TRBJ2-7, with 10 bases matching TRBD2. CDR1 SGHNT and CDR2 YYREEE come from the germline V gene (reference sequence). CDR3 size: 18 residues. The J segment lost 7 bases and the V segment lost 4 bases, leaving 20 bases of the junction unmatched. The CDR3 DNA is TGTGCCAGCAGCGGAGGCCCAGGGGTAGCGGGGGGCCGAGGGGAGCAGTACTTC. As protein: CASSGGPGVAGGRGEQYF.

CDR3 coding DNA: TGTGCCAGCAGTTACTCCGTGACAGAAAGCAATCAGCCCCAGCATTTT. Residues: CASSYSVTESNQPQHF. The chain employs TRBV6-5 and TRBJ1-5, with a weak D call TRBD1 (5 bases). The germline gives CDR1 MNHEY, CDR2 SVGAGI. The V gene lost 0 bases and the J gene lost 1 base, with 10 bases spanning the gap. The CDR3 runs 16 residues.

In DNA, the CDR3 is TGCGCCAGCAGCCATCGCCTCCGGGACAGGATATCCTACGAGCAGTACTTC. Protein product: CASSHRLRDRISYEQYF. The chain has TRBV4-1 and TRBJ2-7; TRBD1 matches at 8 bases. The CDR3 consists of 17 residues. CDR1 and CDR2 from the germline V gene are MGHRA and YSYEKL. J lost 1 base, V lost 3 bases, and 11 bases had no gene match.

This chain joins TRBV6-5 and TRBJ1-2, with D perhaps TRBD1 (6 bases). In germline, CDR1 is MNHEY, CDR2 SVGAGI. The V end was cut by 10 bases, the J end by 5 bases, with 14 bases between. This CDR3 is built from 12 residues. Written as DNA, the CDR3 is TGTGCCACCCCGACACAGGGTTATGGCTACACCTTC. Translation: CATPTQGYGYTF.

The rearrangement joins TRBV6-5 to TRBJ1-1, with D possibly being TRBD1 (6 bases). Per germline, CDR1 MNHEY and CDR2 SVGAGI. The ends were cut back, 7 bases at V and 0 bases at J, with 12 bases in the middle. This CDR3 contains 14 residues. CDR3 protein: CASTGTRMNTEAFF. The CDR3, as DNA: TGTGCCAGCACCGGGACACGGATGAACACTGAAGCTTTCTTT.

This sequence joins TRBV5-1 and TRBJ1-2, with 8 bases matching TRBD1. The V and J ends lost 4 bases and 8 bases, in that order; junction bases with no gene match: 10. Germline assignment: CDR1 SGHRS and CDR2 YFSETQ. The CDR3 runs 14 residues. The CDR3 region is CASSPGQGTQGYTF. The CDR3 region has the DNA TGCGCCAGCAGCCCTGGACAGGGAACGCAAGGCTACACCTTC.

The rearrangement uses TRBV4-1 and TRBJ1-1; D is undetermined. The V and J ends lost 1 base and 3 bases respectively, with 9 bases between them. CDR1 is MGHRA and CDR2 is YSYEKL in the germline V gene. The CDR3 is made up of 14 amino acids. The CDR3 DNA sequence: TGCGCCAGCAGCCAAGCCTACAGATACACTGAAGCTTTCTTT. Translation: CASSQAYRYTEAFF.

CDR3 sequence: CASSTGQSSNQPQHF. The CDR3 coding sequence is TGTGCCAGTAGTACGGGACAGAGTAGCAATCAGCCCCAGCATTTT. The V and J genes are TRBV19 and TRBJ1-5, with 7 bases matching TRBD1. CDR1 and CDR2 (germline): LNHDA, SQIVND (reference sequence). J gave up 0 bases and V 4 bases, and 3 bases lay outside the gene matches. The CDR3 consists of 15 residues.

This clone was detected only once. J is TRBJ2-3 and V is TRBV27; D might be TRBD1 (6 bases). V dropped 4 bases and J dropped 2 bases, with 13 bases sitting between them. The V gene's germline CDR1 is MNHEY and CDR2 SMNVEV (reference sequence). The CDR3 extends over 15 amino acids. The CDR3, as DNA: TGTGCCAGCAGTTCCTCAGGGGCTATCACAGATACGCAGTATTTT. Its translation: CASSSSGAITDTQYF.